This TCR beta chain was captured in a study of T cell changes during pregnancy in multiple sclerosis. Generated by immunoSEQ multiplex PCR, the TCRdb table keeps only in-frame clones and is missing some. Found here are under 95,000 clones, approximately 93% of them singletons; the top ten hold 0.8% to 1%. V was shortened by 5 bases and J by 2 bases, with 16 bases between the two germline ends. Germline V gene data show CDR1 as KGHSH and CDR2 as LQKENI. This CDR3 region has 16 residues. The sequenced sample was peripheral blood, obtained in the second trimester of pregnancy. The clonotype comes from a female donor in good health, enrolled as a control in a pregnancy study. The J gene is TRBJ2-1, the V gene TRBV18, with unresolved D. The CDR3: CASSSGSRITYNEQFF. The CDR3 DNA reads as TGTGCCAGCTCATCCGGTTCACGAATCACCTACAATGAGCAGTTCTTC.